This note documents a single TCR beta chain sequence. This sample stems from a study of control samples from healthy donors and cancer patients. Germline-derived CDR1 and CDR2 are SEHNR and FQNEAQ (reference sequence). The CDR3 loop spans 15 amino acids. The trim removed 7 bases at V and 14 bases at J, leaving 22 bases unmatched. The method was immunoSEQ multiplex PCR; TCRdb's version includes in-frame clones alone and lacks a portion of them. The sample lists about 68,000 clones; 83% were seen once. This clonotype was obtained from a man in his fifties or sixties in good health. What was sequenced was blood. This chain connects TRBV7-9 to TRBJ2-5; 7 bases are shared with TRBD2. CDR3 sequence: CASMPLGVAGEGHYF. The CDR3 nucleotides are TGTGCCAGCATGCCGTTAGGTGTGGCGGGAGAAGGGCATTACTTC. Complete variable domain (other parts from reference TRBV7-9 and TRBJ2-5): DTGVSQNPRHKITKRGQNVTFRCDPISEHNRLYWYRQTLGQGPEFLTYFQNEAQLEKSRLLSDRFSAERPKGSFSTLEIQRTEQGDSAMYLCASMPLGVAGEGHYFGPGTRLLVL.